One sample yielded the 8 T cell receptor beta chains listed below, sequenced in a study of shared clonotypes between healthy human individuals. Sequencing was performed with immunoSEQ multiplex PCR; in TCRdb, only in-frame clones are kept and a portion is missing. The sample shows 950,000 to 1,100,000 clones, about four fifths of them seen only once. The specimen sequenced was memory CD4+ T cells from PBMCs. Stated subset: CD45RA-negative fraction. Receptors originate from a young man in good health. Some clones in this sample may be carry-over from other donors' samples.

In this sample, this clone turned up once. One junction end disagrees with the germline gene, perhaps due to a read error. The V gene is TRBV7-6, the J gene TRBJ2-1, with 10 bases lining up with TRBD1. Germline V CDR1 and CDR2: SGHVS, FNYEAQ. The CDR3 loop spans 16 amino acids. CDR3 bases: TGTGTCAGCAGCCCTATGGGGACAGGGGTGGGGAATGAGCAGTTCTTC. Its translation is CVSSPMGTGVGNEQFF.

This chain connects TRBV28 to TRBJ2-7; possible D gene TRBD2, 5 bases. From germline, CDR1 is MDHEN and CDR2 SYDVKM. V was pared by 6 bases and J by 3 bases, with 15 bases between. The CDR3 loop spans 14 amino acids. Here the CDR3 DNA reads TGTGCCAGCAGCTCTCCCGGGATGCTCTACGAGCAGTACTTC. Translation gives CASSSPGMLYEQYF.

This clone was seen only once. The CDR3 here is CASSQESLDEQFF. CDR3 sequence (DNA): TGCGCCAGCAGCCAAGAGAGTCTGGATGAGCAGTTCTTC. The rearrangement uses TRBV4-1 and TRBJ2-1, with D uncertain. Per germline, CDR1 MGHRA and CDR2 YSYEKL. The V end lost 0 bases, the J end lost 8 bases, and 8 bases lay between the germline ends. The CDR3 is 13 residues long.

The rearrangement uses TRBV7-8 and TRBJ2-6; D might be TRBD1 (5 bases). The length of the CDR3 is 15 residues. Germline values: CDR1 SGHVS, CDR2 FQNEAQ. Trimming removed 7 bases from V and 0 bases from J, with 10 bases in between. The CDR3 spells CASNPTASGANVLTF. The DNA of the CDR3 is TGTGCCAGCAACCCGACAGCCTCTGGGGCCAACGTCCTGACTTTC.

The CDR3 loop reads CASSARTSGADTQYF. CDR3 nucleotide sequence: TGTGCCAGCAGCGCTAGGACTAGCGGGGCAGATACGCAGTATTTT. The chain couples TRBV5-4 to TRBJ2-3, with TRBD2 matching over 12 bases. The germline gives CDR1 SGHNT, CDR2 YYREEE (reference sequence). The junction had 4 bases not matched to a gene; V was cut back by 4 bases and J by 4 bases. The CDR3 sequence is 15 residues long.

The chain combines TRBV5-4 with TRBJ2-2; D remains unclear. With 4 bases removed from V and 1 base from J, the gap between germline ends came to 11 bases. The germline V gene encodes CDR1 SGHNT and CDR2 YYREEE (reference sequence). This CDR3 is built from 15 residues. The CDR3 reads CASSQGRKNTGELFF. The CDR3 bases are TGTGCCAGCAGCCAAGGGCGGAAGAACACCGGGGAGCTGTTTTTT.

The CDR3: CSAKMMTGQETQYF. The CDR3 DNA reads as TGCAGCGCTAAGATGATGACAGGCCAAGAGACCCAGTACTTC. V is TRBV29-1 and J is TRBJ2-5, with D possibly matching TRBD1 (6 bases). Germline V gives CDR1 SQVTM, CDR2 ANQGSEA. The CDR3 has 14 residues. V gave up 7 bases and J gave up 1 base, with 16 bases separating them.

A note on this clone: Other DNA sequences from this sample encode an identical CDR3 as well. J is TRBJ2-2 and V is TRBV30; maybe TRBD2 (5 bases). CDR1 is GTSNPN, CDR2 SVGIG, per germline (reference sequence). This CDR3 region has 13 residues. Deletions cut 0 bases from V and 4 bases from J, with 6 bases between. The CDR3 DNA reads TGTGCCTGGAGTGTACGGGGCACCGGGGAGCTGTTTTTT. Translating it yields CAWSVRGTGELFF.